The T cell receptor (beta chain) described here comes from a study of T cell responses to AZD1222 COVID-19 vaccine. Assay used: immunoSEQ multiplex PCR; TCRdb lists only in-frame clones, some missing. The sample has about 130,000 clones, roughly nine tenths seen once; the top ten hold approximately 3%. Broader study findings: At baseline, seropositivity was found in only five or six AZD1222 recipients. The study sampled repertoires only after the peak T cell response. Spike-wide vaccine-associated CD4 TCRs dominated at 160-218 and 743-854.

About this clone: Its specificity is unknown.

CDR1 is MNHEY, CDR2 SVGAGI, per germline. V was clipped by 5 bases and J by 4 bases; unmatched bases: 4. The CDR3 contains 13 residues. The sequence came from an adult in good health. The sample in question was peripheral blood, obtained on day 0 of AZD1222 vaccination. The J gene is TRBJ1-2, the V gene TRBV6-5, with 7 bases lining up with TRBD1. CDR3 region: CASSPGGGYGYTF. The CDR3 bases are TGTGCCAGCAGTCCAGGGGGGGGCTATGGCTACACCTTC.